The clone carrying this TCR beta chain was detected only a few times. TCRdb re-derived calls from the 5' RACE reads in MiXCR, one entry per CDR3 protein. This table holds around 98,000 distinct CDR3 sequences, approximately 16% found once. The record originates from a study of T cells of healthy individuals. Looked up from germline, CDR1 is SNHLY and CDR2 is FYNNEI. V shed 3 bases and J shed 8 bases, with 8 bases lying between them. The CDR3 contains 12 residues. The receptor's source is a human donor in good health. The V and J genes are TRBV2 and TRBJ2-1; D uncertain. The CDR3 nucleotides are TGTGCCAGCAGTGATCGAAGGGATGAGCAGTTCTTC. Translating it yields CASSDRRDEQFF.